This TCR beta chain was found in a study of Graves' ophthalmopathy and Graves' hyperthyroidism. Regarding the study as a whole: Sensitivity reached 87.88% and specificity over 65% for a 13-signature model separating ophthalmopathy from stable hyperthyroidism. The authors also found most expanded thyroid clonotypes above 0.001 frequency in blood.

CDR3 length: 13 amino acids. Germline assignment: CDR1 SGHRS and CDR2 YFSETQ. The ends were cut back, 0 bases at V and 8 bases at J, with 12 bases in the middle. Turning to this clonotype: Its specificity is not known.

Symptoms, serum thyroxine and TRAb, thyroid ultrasound, and orbital computed tomography formed the diagnostic basis. Investigators amplified TCR beta CDR3 regions from RNA transcripts. An opening RT-PCR round employed HTBI primers and preceded a second-round multiplex PCR. MiXCR, run by TCRdb on the multiplex PCR reads, gives a single entry per CDR3 protein. The sample includes about 13,000 distinct CDR3 sequences, roughly 50% of them seen just once. Sequencing input: peripheral blood. The receptor was derived from a woman aged 25 to 39 with Graves' ophthalmopathy. The gene calls are TRBV5-1 and TRBJ2-7, with D uncertain. The CDR3 here is CASSLGRSPQQYF. In nucleotides, the CDR3 is TGCGCCAGCAGCTTGGGACGCTCACCACAGCAGTACTTC.